This TCR beta chain was sequenced in a study of T cell responses to AZD1222 COVID-19 vaccine. V lost 9 bases and J 0 bases, leaving 12 bases between the germline ends. Germline V CDR1 and CDR2: MNHEY, SVGAGI. This CDR3 comprises 14 residues. The method was immunoSEQ multiplex PCR; TCRdb's version includes in-frame clones alone and lacks a portion of them. The sample carries around 140,000 clones, roughly 89% recorded once. V is TRBV6-5 and J is TRBJ1-5; perhaps TRBD1 as D (6 bases). The sequencing here drew on peripheral blood, taken on day 0 of AZD1222 vaccination. The receptor's source is an adult in good health. CDR3 sequence (DNA): TGTGCCAGTGAACAGGGACTTAGCAATCAGCCCCAGCATTTT. Protein product: CASEQGLSNQPQHF.